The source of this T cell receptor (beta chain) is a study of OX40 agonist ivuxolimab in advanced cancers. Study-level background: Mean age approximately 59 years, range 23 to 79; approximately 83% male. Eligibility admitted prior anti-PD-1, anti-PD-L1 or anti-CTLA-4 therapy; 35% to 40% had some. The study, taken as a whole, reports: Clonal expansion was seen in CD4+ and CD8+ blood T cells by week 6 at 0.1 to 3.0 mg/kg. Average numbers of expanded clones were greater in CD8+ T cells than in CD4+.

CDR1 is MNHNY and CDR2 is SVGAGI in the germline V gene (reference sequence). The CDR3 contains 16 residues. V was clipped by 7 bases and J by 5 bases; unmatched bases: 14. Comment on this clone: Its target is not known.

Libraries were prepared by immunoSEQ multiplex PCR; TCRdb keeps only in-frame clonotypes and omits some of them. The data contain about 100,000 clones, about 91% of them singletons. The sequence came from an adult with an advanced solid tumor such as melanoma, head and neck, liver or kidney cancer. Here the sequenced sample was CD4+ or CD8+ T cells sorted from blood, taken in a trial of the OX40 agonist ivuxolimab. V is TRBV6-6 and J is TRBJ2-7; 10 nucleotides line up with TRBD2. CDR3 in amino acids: CASTTRSSGRGHEQYF. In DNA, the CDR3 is TGTGCCAGCACCACGCGGTCTAGCGGGAGAGGACACGAGCAGTACTTC.